This T cell receptor beta chain was found in a study of shared clonotypes between healthy human individuals (dated by TCRdb to 2018 to 2020). For the wider study: The cohort included three men and a couple of women between 18 and 49 years of age. Each donor's leukapheresis produced roughly between roughly 0.94 and 9.5 billion PBMCs. Per donor, three plates each were used for CD4 naive and CD4 memory, two for CD8 naive, and one for CD8 memory. To estimate repertoire size and how much clonotypes are shared between individuals, the study performed deep sequencing of blood TCR repertoires from five healthy adults. To increase sequencing depth and limit assay-specific biases, TCR repertoire library preparation and sequencing were carried out by different laboratories using diverse techniques. Overall results and qualifications from the work: The small number of donors limited the genetic and exposure-history diversity represented. Rarefaction of sorted-subset datasets indicated incomplete sequencing despite the large sequencing depth. Pairwise subsampling led to the expectation that sequencing depth would affect the degree of clonotype sharing among donors. Sampling was restricted to blood, and TCR repertoires in tissues likely differ from the TCR repertoires found in blood. Compared with non-shared clonotypes, the clonotypes found in all four sorted-subset donors had higher generation probabilities. Across a handful of donors, about 5% of naive CD4, roughly 3.4% of naive CD8, 2% to 2.5% of memory CD4, and roughly 0.41% of memory CD8 clonotypes were shared. Naive subsets generally had larger estimated clonotype richness than memory subsets did.

Donors were healthy HIV-negative adults with no recently reported acute infections or vaccinations. Only Caucasian adults living in Nashville, Tennessee, USA were represented among the donors. CD4+ T cells were enriched by magnetic negative selection, after which naive cells were positively selected on CD45RA and the negative fraction was taken as the memory subset. Blood was obtained by leukapheresis, after which PBMCs were separated by Ficoll-Histopaque density gradient centrifugation and cryopreserved in liquid nitrogen vapor phase. Analytical flow cytometry was used to check the purity and quantity of every magnetically sorted T cell population. From each sorted fraction, genomic DNA was isolated and quantified by UV absorbance on a Nanodrop 2000c. V drops 0 bases and J drops 6 bases, leaving 6 bases in between. The germline V gene (reference sequence) provides CDR1 MNHNY and CDR2 SVGAGI. The CDR3 holds 12 amino acids from the cysteine to the phenylalanine. CDR3 DNA is the only sequence kept; it has 36 bases, read in frame from the first base.

Using the deep immunoSEQ assay, TCR CDR3 regions were amplified from genomic DNA by multiplex PCR. Genomic DNA extracted from each cell subset was distributed evenly over all wells of several immunoSEQ 96-well plates, and each plate served as one replicate. Each replicate PCR for sorted subsets received around 210 ng genomic DNA, equal to about 29,000 T cell genomes. Purified libraries were measured with a Qubit 3.0 fluorometer, size-checked on a Bioanalyzer 2100, and measured again with the KAPA Library Quantification kit. Every immunoSEQ 96-well plate was sequenced on a dedicated single-read 150-cycle Illumina NextSeq 550 flow cell. Turning to the authors' computational methods: Because the immunoSEQ output included only junctional sequences and no quality scores, the filtering could not be the same as the filtering used for full-length reads. To assign V/J genes and CDR3, sequences were annotated using PyIR, a Python wrapper for IgBLAST v1.9, with IMGT germline references. Reads were filtered out if the reads had weak V/J assignments (E-value above 1e-6), no CDR3, stop codons, out-of-frame junctions, or ambiguous translated residues. V3J clonotypes were defined as sequences sharing the same inferred V gene, J gene, and CDR3 amino acid sequence. The percentage overlap between two repertoires was calculated by dividing the number of shared unique clonotypes by the size of the smaller repertoire. Repertoire richness was assessed with RTK rarefaction, the Chao1 estimator, and Recon v2.1 estimates of unobserved clonotypes. OLGA was used to compute generation probabilities for all TCRbeta clonotypes that the gDNA method yielded from a handful of donors. Entries here come from immuneACCESS through TCRdb and include only in-frame sequences with V and J called. Some clones fail to appear in such tables; in the studies checked, an unresolved V gene covers under half of the shortfall, and the cause of the remainder is unknown. D and trimming come from the DNA, and the V and J calls and clone size come from that table. The sample table contains about 1,500,000 clones; only one count was recorded for around 97% of them. 1.2% of the sample goes to the ten largest clones.

On this clone: This clone's antigen is unknown. No quality values exist for individual bases; no much larger clone is one base distant.

The sequence is built from TRBV6-6 and TRBJ2-7; the D region possibly corresponds to TRBD2 (5 bases align). Sequencing input: naive CD4+ T cells sorted from blood. This specimen's cell subset or site label, per the study, means: CD45RA+ positively selected. The sequence derives from a young man in good health. The nucleotides are TGTGCCAGCAGTTACTCAAGCGGCGAGCAGTACTTC. This codes for CASSYSSGEQYF.